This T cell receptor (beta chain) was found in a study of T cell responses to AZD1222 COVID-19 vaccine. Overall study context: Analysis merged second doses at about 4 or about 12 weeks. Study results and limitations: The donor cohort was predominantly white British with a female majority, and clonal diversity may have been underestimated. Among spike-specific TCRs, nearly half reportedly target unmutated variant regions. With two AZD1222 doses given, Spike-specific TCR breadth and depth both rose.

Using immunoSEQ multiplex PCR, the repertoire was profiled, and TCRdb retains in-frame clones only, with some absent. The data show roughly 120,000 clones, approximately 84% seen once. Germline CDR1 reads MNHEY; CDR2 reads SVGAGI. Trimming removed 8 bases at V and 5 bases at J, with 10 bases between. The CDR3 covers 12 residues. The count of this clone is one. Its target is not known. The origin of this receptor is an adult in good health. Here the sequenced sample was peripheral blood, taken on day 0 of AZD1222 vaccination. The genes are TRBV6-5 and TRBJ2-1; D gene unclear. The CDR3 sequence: CASSDWNNEQFF. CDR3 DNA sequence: TGTGCCAGCTCTGACTGGAACAATGAGCAGTTCTTC.